This is a list of T cell receptor beta chains from one sample in a study of CD8 T cells in ankylosing spondylitis. MiXCR was run by TCRdb on the 5' RACE reads, yielding one entry per CDR3 protein. The table lists a few hundred thousand distinct CDR3 sequences, over 15% of them singletons. The sample consisted of blood, either unsorted or a sorted T cell fraction (not recorded which). The receptors derive from a male donor with ankylosing spondylitis or in good health (not recorded which). Both conserved end residues are part of each CDR3. A D gene is named only where the DNA matches it firmly. Rows may omit the clone size; those that give it use once, few, many or a size class.

abundance,j_gene,d_gene,v_gene,CDR3aa,CDR3nt
.,TRBJ2-7,.,TRBV25-1,CASSEYDEQYF,TGTGCCAGCAGTGAATACGACGAGCAGTACTTC
.,TRBJ2-1,.,TRBV12-3/TRBV12-4,CASSPTRYDEQFF,TGTGCCAGCAGCCCCACTCGGTACGATGAGCAGTTCTTC
.,TRBJ1-1,.,TRBV20-1,CSAPGSRDGGTEAFF,TGCAGTGCTCCCGGGAGCAGGGACGGGGGCACTGAAGCTTTCTTT
many,TRBJ2-2,TRBD2,TRBV10-3,CAISEGTKNTGELFF,TGTGCCATCAGTGAAGGGACTAAAAACACCGGGGAGCTGTTTTTT
.,TRBJ2-7,.,TRBV5-6,CASSSKTGRTESYEQYF,TGTGCCAGCAGCTCGAAGACGGGCCGCACTGAAAGCTACGAGCAGTACTTC
.,TRBJ2-3,.,TRBV7-8,CASSSGGETDTQYF,TGTGCCAGCAGCTCGGGTGGTGAAACAGATACGCAGTATTTT
.,TRBJ2-1,.,TRBV12-3/TRBV12-4,CASSWGGRGNEQFF,TGTGCCAGCAGTTGGGGGGGGCGCGGCAATGAGCAGTTCTTC
few,TRBJ2-7,TRBD1,TRBV5-1,CASSTSGTGYEQYF,TGCGCCAGCAGCACCTCCGGGACAGGCTACGAGCAGTACTTC
few,TRBJ2-1,.,TRBV4-1,CASSQVRLDDEQFF,TGCGCCAGCAGCCAAGTGAGACTAGACGATGAGCAGTTCTTC
.,TRBJ2-5,.,TRBV20-1,CSVITVDQETQYF,TGCAGTGTCATCACCGTGGACCAAGAGACCCAGTACTTC
.,TRBJ2-7,.,TRBV29-1,CSVEVLGEQYF,TGCAGCGTTGAAGTACTAGGCGAGCAGTACTTC
.,TRBJ1-5,.,TRBV7-9,CASSLGQESNQPQHF,TGTGCCAGCAGCTTAGGACAGGAGAGCAATCAGCCCCAGCATTTT
.,TRBJ2-2,.,TRBV24-1,CATSDSYIIGGNTGELFF,TGTGCCACCAGTGACTCATATATAATAGGAGGGAACACCGGGGAGCTGTTTTTT
few,TRBJ2-7,.,TRBV11-2,CASSRPRGLDEQYF,TGTGCCAGCAGCCGACCTAGGGGGTTGGACGAGCAGTACTTC
.,TRBJ2-7,.,TRBV7-2,CASSFEIAHYEQYF,TGTGCCAGCAGCTTTGAAATAGCACACTACGAGCAGTACTTC
many,TRBJ2-1,TRBD2,TRBV29-1,CSVEDSGYNEQFF,TGCAGCGTTGAAGATAGCGGGTACAATGAGCAGTTCTTC
.,TRBJ2-5,.,TRBV20-1,CSARTTGEETQYF,TGCAGTGCTAGGACGACCGGCGAGGAGACCCAGTACTTC
few,TRBJ2-7,TRBD2,TRBV7-9,CASSFLTSGAYEQYF,TGTGCCAGCAGCTTTTTAACTAGCGGGGCCTACGAGCAGTACTTC
.,TRBJ2-1,.,TRBV2,CASSAQEHLNNEQFF,TGTGCCAGCAGTGCTCAGGAACACCTTAACAATGAGCAGTTCTTC
few,TRBJ2-1,.,TRBV28,CASSLSGVGNEQFF,TGTGCCAGCAGTTTATCTGGTGTGGGAAATGAGCAGTTCTTC
many,TRBJ2-2,TRBD1,TRBV27,CASSVTGVELFF,TGTGCCAGCAGTGTAACAGGGGTGGAGCTGTTTTTT
few,TRBJ2-2,TRBD2,TRBV27,CASSLLAYTGELFF,TGTGCCAGCAGCTTACTAGCGTACACCGGGGAGCTGTTTTTT
few,TRBJ2-5,.,TRBV9,CASSGFGGAETQYF,TGTGCCAGCAGCGGTTTTGGAGGGGCGGAGACCCAGTACTTC
.,TRBJ2-5,TRBD2,TRBV10-3,CASGRGGGETQYF,TGTGCTAGCGGCCGGGGGGGGGGAGAGACCCAGTACTTC
few,TRBJ1-6,TRBD1,TRBV7-3,CASSWTGDLNSPLHF,TGTGCCAGCAGCTGGACAGGGGACCTCAATTCACCCCTCCACTTT
.,TRBJ2-1,.,TRBV4-1,CASSQGAAGTYNEQFF,TGCGCCAGCAGCCAAGGCGCAGCGGGCACCTACAATGAGCAGTTCTTC
few,TRBJ1-1,TRBD1,TRBV5-6,CASSHGQGAAEAFF,TGTGCCAGCAGCCACGGACAGGGGGCGGCTGAAGCTTTCTTT
few,TRBJ2-1,TRBD2,TRBV29-1,CSAEGPAGLLNEQFF,TGCAGCGCCGAGGGACCAGCGGGACTGCTAAATGAGCAGTTCTTC
few,TRBJ1-1,.,TRBV11-1,CASSLRDTTMNTEAFF,TGTGCCAGCAGCTTAAGGGACACTACCATGAACACTGAAGCTTTCTTT
many,TRBJ2-7,TRBD2,TRBV29-1,CSVTTWGVAGTSDYEQYF,TGCAGCGTTACTACCTGGGGGGTTGCCGGGACTAGCGACTACGAGCAGTACTTC
few,TRBJ2-3,.,TRBV4-2,CASSQATSTDTQYF,TGTGCCAGCAGCCAGGCGACAAGCACAGATACGCAGTATTTT
.,TRBJ2-7,TRBD1,TRBV4-1,CASSQVDRVGYEQYF,TGCGCCAGCAGCCAAGTCGACAGGGTAGGATACGAGCAGTACTTC
.,TRBJ2-4,.,TRBV4-1,CASSQEGLELVIKNIQYF,TGCGCCAGCAGCCAAGAAGGGCTCGAACTGGTAATCAAAAACATTCAGTACTTC
few,TRBJ2-7,TRBD2,TRBV15,CATSRGSGSRDEQYF,TGTGCCACCAGCAGAGGTAGCGGGAGCAGGGACGAGCAGTACTTC
few,TRBJ2-1,.,TRBV3-1,CASSQDLSHSYNEQFF,TGTGCCAGCAGCCAAGATCTGAGTCACTCCTACAATGAGCAGTTCTTC
few,TRBJ1-2,TRBD1,TRBV7-9,CASSLAGQGANGYTF,TGTGCCAGCAGCTTAGCTGGGCAGGGGGCGAATGGCTACACCTTC
many,TRBJ2-1,TRBD1,TRBV4-2,CASSQWTGGYNEQFF,TGTGCCAGCAGCCAGTGGACAGGGGGGTACAATGAGCAGTTCTTC
.,TRBJ2-1,TRBD1,TRBV4-1,CASSQDRGQYNEQFF,TGCGCCAGCAGCCAGGACAGGGGACAATACAATGAGCAGTTCTTC
.,TRBJ1-1,.,TRBV11-2,CASSPNVLNTEAFF,TGTGCCAGCAGCCCCAACGTCCTTAACACTGAAGCTTTCTTT
many,TRBJ1-4,.,TRBV15,CATSRDNGDGEKLFF,TGTGCCACCAGCAGAGATAATGGGGATGGTGAAAAACTGTTTTTT
many,TRBJ1-4,.,TRBV15,CATSTFHGGASEKLFF,TGTGCCACCAGCACCTTCCACGGGGGGGCGAGTGAAAAACTGTTTTTT
few,TRBJ2-1,.,TRBV21-1,CASSKYGGGPIGNEQFF,TGTGCCAGCAGCAAATATGGGGGAGGGCCGATTGGTAATGAGCAGTTCTTC
few,TRBJ2-5,.,TRBV29-1,CSVVPIGDYQETQYF,TGCAGCGTTGTCCCGATTGGGGACTACCAAGAGACCCAGTACTTC
.,TRBJ2-1,.,TRBV5-1,CASTTGNEQFF,TGCGCCAGCACCACAGGGAATGAGCAGTTCTTC
few,TRBJ2-7,.,TRBV29-1,CSVEWQDTYEQYF,TGCAGCGTTGAATGGCAGGATACCTACGAGCAGTACTTC
few,TRBJ2-1,TRBD1,TRBV11-2,CASSLVSVAQGAGNEQFF,TGTGCCAGCAGCTTAGTTTCGGTCGCCCAGGGGGCGGGAAATGAGCAGTTCTTC
.,TRBJ2-7,.,TRBV13,CASSLGRLSGEEYF,TGTGCCAGCAGCTTAGGCCGCTTAAGCGGCGAGGAGTACTTC
.,TRBJ2-3,TRBD2,TRBV14,CASRATSGGTDTQYF,TGTGCCAGCAGAGCCACTAGCGGAGGCACAGATACGCAGTATTTT
few,TRBJ2-1,.,TRBV5-1,CASSLIPPRGEQFF,TGCGCCAGCAGCTTGATTCCCCCCCGAGGTGAGCAGTTCTTC
few,TRBJ1-1,.,TRBV7-9,CASSPSGGRRNTEAFF,TGTGCCAGCAGCCCGAGTGGTGGGAGGAGGAACACTGAAGCTTTCTTT
.,TRBJ2-3,TRBD1,TRBV29-1,CSVELGTGGDTQYF,TGCAGCGTTGAACTAGGGACAGGGGGAGATACGCAGTATTTT